This entry lists 13 T cell receptor beta chains sequenced from one sample in a study of OX40 agonist ivuxolimab in advanced cancers. Sequencing was performed with immunoSEQ multiplex PCR; in TCRdb, only in-frame clones are kept and a portion is missing. The sample gives roughly 67,000 clones, approximately 85% of which show up once; about 5.5% is in the top ten. The sample was CD4+ or CD8+ T cells sorted from blood, taken in a trial of the OX40 agonist ivuxolimab. All receptors derive from an adult with an advanced solid tumor such as melanoma, head and neck, liver or kidney cancer.

About this clone itself: A read error is possible here, since a much larger clone lies one base away. This chain connects TRBV7-6 to TRBJ2-2, with 7 bases aligning to TRBD2. Germline CDR1 SGHVS, CDR2 FNYEAQ. J gave up 8 bases and V 4 bases, and 19 bases lay outside the gene matches. The length of the CDR3 is 18 residues. DNA for the CDR3: TGTGCCAGCAGCTCATCAATTCAAGCGGGACCGGGAAAAGGGGAGCTGTTTTTT. Its translation is CASSSSIQAGPGKGELFF.

As for this clone: An end of the junction differs from the germline gene, which may be a read error. The CDR3, as DNA: TGCACCAGCAGCTTGGGGCAGCCTGGGGCCAACGTCCTGACTTTC. Translation gives CTSSLGQPGANVLTF. The rearrangement uses TRBV5-1 and TRBJ2-6, with TRBD1 as a possible D gene (5 bases). The CDR3 is 15 amino acids. Germline V gene data show CDR1 as SGHRS and CDR2 as YFSETQ.

This clone came up a few times. The chain employs TRBV19 and TRBJ1-1, with no clear D. V lost 6 bases, J lost 0 bases, and 14 bases lay in between. The germline V gene encodes CDR1 LNHDA and CDR2 SQIVND (reference sequence). The CDR3 consists of 15 residues. CDR3 sequence: CASSLGDRLNTEAFF. CDR3 DNA sequence: TGTGCCAGTAGCTTGGGAGATCGTTTGAACACTGAAGCTTTCTTT.

The chain uses TRBV10-1 and TRBJ2-5, with a weak D call TRBD2 (6 bases). CDR1 is WNHNN and CDR2 is SYGVQD in the germline V gene (reference sequence). The V gene lost 4 bases and the J gene lost 5 bases, with 11 bases spanning the gap. CDR3 length equals 13 residues. In DNA form, the CDR3 reads TGCGCCAGCAGTGGTAGCGGTTGGGAGACCCAGTACTTC. Translation gives CASSGSGWETQYF.

V gene TRBV5-1 combines with J gene TRBJ1-5; a possible D gene is TRBD1 (6 bases). The CDR3 has 14 residues. V dropped 5 bases and J dropped 3 bases, with 12 bases sitting between them. Germline-derived CDR1 and CDR2 are SGHRS and YFSETQ. The CDR3 DNA sequence: TGCGCCAGCAGTCCGGACAGCCCCAATCAGCCCCAGCATTTT. It codes for CASSPDSPNQPQHF.

The count of this clone is one. This chain connects TRBV6-8 to TRBJ1-5, with 8 bases that match TRBD1. The CDR3 runs to 19 residues. V lost 9 bases and J lost 0; bases outside the gene matches: 19. CDR1 is MNHGY and CDR2 is SAAAGT in the germline V gene. Here the CDR3 reads CARVERTGKYRASNQPQHF. CDR3 bases: TGTGCCAGGGTAGAGAGGACAGGGAAGTATAGGGCTAGCAATCAGCCCCAGCATTTT.

The V call is TRBV5-1, the J call TRBJ2-1; TRBD1 is a possible D gene (6 bases). Germline assignment: CDR1 SGHRS and CDR2 YFSETQ. The CDR3 contains 14 residues. Trimming pared 0 bases from V and 9 bases from J, leaving 13 bases between. Here the CDR3 DNA reads TGCGCCAGCAGCTTGGATCTGGGGGCGGCTGAGCAGTTCTTC. Its protein is CASSLDLGAAEQFF.

The rearrangement joins TRBV10-3 to TRBJ2-6; perhaps TRBD2 as D (7 bases). V shed 6 bases and J shed 0 bases, with 12 bases lying between them. The CDR3 runs 16 residues. Germline V gives CDR1 ENHRY, CDR2 SYGVKD. The CDR3 loop reads CAIRGGQTSGANVLTF. DNA of the CDR3: TGTGCCATCAGGGGGGGGCAGACCTCTGGGGCCAACGTCCTGACTTTC.

The chain is built from TRBV6-6 and TRBJ1-3, with TRBD1 matching 7 bases. CDR1 and CDR2 from the germline V gene are MNHNY and SVGAGI (reference sequence). The CDR3 has 14 residues. Unmatched junction bases numbered 4, after V lost 5 bases and J lost 3 bases. CDR3 in amino acids: CASSQQGDGNTIYF. The CDR3 nucleotides read TGTGCCAGCAGTCAGCAGGGGGATGGAAACACCATATATTTT.

The rearrangement links TRBV7-2 to TRBJ2-1, with 10 bases lining up with TRBD1. The CDR3 has 15 amino acids. With 5 bases clipped from V and 6 bases from J, the junction kept 7 bases outside the gene matches. Germline V gene sequence: CDR1 SGHTA, CDR2 FQGNSA. For the CDR3, the DNA is TGTGCCAGCAGCCCTTCCGGGACAGGGGTCAATGAGCAGTTCTTC. Its protein is CASSPSGTGVNEQFF. The full variable domain, in which reference TRBV7-2 and TRBJ2-1 provide the parts outside the CDR3, is GAGVSQSPSNKVTEKGKDVELRCDPISGHTALYWYRQSLGQGLEFLIYFQGNSAPDKSGLPSDRFSAERTGGSVSTLTIQRTQQEDSAVYLCASSPSGTGVNEQFFGPGTRLTVL.

This clone appeared a single time. The CDR3 sequence: CASSLGGLNTEAFF. CDR3 coding DNA: TGTGCCAGCAGCCTAGGGGGCTTGAACACTGAAGCTTTCTTT. The rearrangement uses TRBV7-3 and TRBJ1-1; TRBD1 matches 7 bases. J gave up 0 bases and V 5 bases, and 3 bases lay outside the gene matches. The CDR3 is 14 amino acids. Germline assignment: CDR1 SGHTA and CDR2 FQGTGA.

The genes are TRBV7-3 and TRBJ2-1, with TRBD2 matching over 11 bases. The germline CDR1 and CDR2 sequences are SGHTA and FQGTGA. The CDR3 is 14 residues long. J lost 9 bases, V lost 3 bases, and 4 bases had no gene match. CDR3: CASSFTSGRPEQFF. In DNA form, the CDR3 reads TGTGCCAGCAGCTTTACTAGCGGGAGACCTGAGCAGTTCTTC.

The rearrangement links TRBV11-2 to TRBJ1-4; TRBD1 is a possible D gene (5 bases). The CDR3 has 15 residues. Trimming removed 5 bases at V and 2 bases at J, with 12 bases between. Germline CDR1 is SGHAT and CDR2 is FQNNGV. The DNA for the CDR3 is TGTGCCAGCAGCCCCCTCCGGGACACTAATGAAAAACTGTTTTTT. Encoded protein: CASSPLRDTNEKLFF.